Detailed here is one T cell receptor beta chain. What it binds is not known. The entry originates in a study of cytomegalovirus exposure and HLA in healthy donors. Study findings and constraints: Reported performance of the classifier showed diagnosis of cytomegalovirus status with high specificity and sensitivity. CMV serostatus was the only immune exposure information that was available.

Germline trimming cut 2 bases from V and 3 bases from J; bases unmatched to any gene: 4. This CDR3 contains 15 residues. In germline, CDR1 is SGDLS, CDR2 YYNGEE. Donors sampled were nominally healthy, though unrecorded immune exposures were likely. 13 Jbeta primers and 60 Vbeta primers were used for the PCR. Sequenced by immunoSEQ multiplex PCR; TCRdb stores in-frame clones only, minus some. The top ten clones hold over 0.95% of a sample with some 150,000 clones, over 80% of them seen once. The specimen sequenced was PBMCs. This TCR derives from a female donor in good health and CMV-seronegative. V usage is TRBV9 and J usage is TRBJ2-3, with TRBD2 identical over 9 bases. This CDR3 is CASSVSSGRTDTQYF. CDR3 in DNA: TGTGCCAGCAGCGTCAGTAGCGGGAGAACAGATACGCAGTATTTT. Looking up the rest from reference TRBV9 and TRBJ2-3 gives the full variable domain: DSGVTQTPKHLITATGQRVTLRCSPRSGDLSVYWYQQSLDQGLQFLIQYYNGEERAKGNILERFSAQQFPDLHSELNLSSLELGDSALYFCASSVSSGRTDTQYFGPGTRLTVL.